Described below is a single T cell receptor beta chain sequence and its context. This entry comes from a study of cytomegalovirus exposure and HLA in healthy donors. Sequencing was performed with immunoSEQ multiplex PCR; in TCRdb, only in-frame clones are kept and a portion is missing. Here the sample spans 200,000 or so clones, roughly 82% being singletons. The V gene's germline CDR1 is GTSNPN and CDR2 SVGIG (reference sequence). Between the trimmed V and J ends, which lost 1 base and 2 bases, there was a span of 5 bases. The CDR3 runs to 12 residues. This sequence joins TRBV30 and TRBJ1-1; unclear D gene. The sample comprised PBMCs. This TCR derives from a woman in her thirties in good health and CMV-seropositive. Here the CDR3 reads CAWSDSNTEAFF. CDR3 DNA sequence: TGTGCCTGGAGTGACAGTAACACTGAAGCTTTCTTT.